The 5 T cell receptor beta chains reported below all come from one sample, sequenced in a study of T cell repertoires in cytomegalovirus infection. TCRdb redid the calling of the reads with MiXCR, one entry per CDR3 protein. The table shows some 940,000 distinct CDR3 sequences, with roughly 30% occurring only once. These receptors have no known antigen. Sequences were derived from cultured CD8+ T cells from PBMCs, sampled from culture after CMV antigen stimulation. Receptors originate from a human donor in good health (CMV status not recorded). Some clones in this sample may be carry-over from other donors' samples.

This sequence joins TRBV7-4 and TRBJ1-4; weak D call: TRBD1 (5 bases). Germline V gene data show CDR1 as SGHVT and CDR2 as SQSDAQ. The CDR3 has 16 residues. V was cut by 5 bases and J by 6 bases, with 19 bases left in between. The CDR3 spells CASSNLLGASDEKLFF. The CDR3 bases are TGTGCCAGCAGCAATCTCCTTGGGGCATCTGATGAAAAACTGTTTTTT.

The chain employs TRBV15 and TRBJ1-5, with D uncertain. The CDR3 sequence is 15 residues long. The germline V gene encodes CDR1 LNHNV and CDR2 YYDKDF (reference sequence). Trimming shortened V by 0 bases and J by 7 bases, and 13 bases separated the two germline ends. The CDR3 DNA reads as TGTGCCACCAGCAGAGATCTGGGGTCCCGCCAGCCCCAGCATTTT. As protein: CATSRDLGSRQPQHF.

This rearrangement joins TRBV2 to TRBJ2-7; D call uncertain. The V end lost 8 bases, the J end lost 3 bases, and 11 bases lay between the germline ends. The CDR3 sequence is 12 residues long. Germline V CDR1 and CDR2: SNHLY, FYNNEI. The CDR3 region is CASLTTYYEQYV. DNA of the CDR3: TGTGCCAGCCTCACAACCTACTACGAGCAGTACGTC.

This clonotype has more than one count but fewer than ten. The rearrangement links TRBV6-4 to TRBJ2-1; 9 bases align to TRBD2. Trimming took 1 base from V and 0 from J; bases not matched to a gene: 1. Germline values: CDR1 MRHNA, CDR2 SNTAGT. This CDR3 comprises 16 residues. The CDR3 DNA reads TGTGCCAGCAGTGACTTAGCGGGGGACTCCTACAATGAGCAGTTCTTC. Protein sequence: CASSDLAGDSYNEQFF.

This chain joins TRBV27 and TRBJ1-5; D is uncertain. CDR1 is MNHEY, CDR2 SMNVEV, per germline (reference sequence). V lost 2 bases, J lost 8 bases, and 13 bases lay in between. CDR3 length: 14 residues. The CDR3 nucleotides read TGTGCCAGCAGTTTAGGCCGGTGGGGTAAGCCCCAGCATTTT. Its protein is CASSLGRWGKPQHF.